One sample yielded the 28 T cell receptor beta chains listed below, sequenced in a study of circulating and synovial CD4+ cells in juvenile arthritis. Assay used: immunoSEQ multiplex PCR; TCRdb lists only in-frame clones, some missing. The sample holds under 40,000 clones, roughly 93% seen once. The sample comprised CD4+ T cells from blood. These receptors originate from a human donor with juvenile idiopathic arthritis.

This chain joins TRBV6-5 and TRBJ1-3; D remains ambiguous. V was pared by 8 bases and J by 0 bases, with 8 bases between. The CDR3 is made up of 13 amino acids. Germline CDR1 reads MNHEY; CDR2 reads SVGAGI. CDR3 region: CASWPPSGNTIYF. The CDR3 nucleotides read TGTGCCAGCTGGCCTCCCTCTGGAAACACCATATATTTT.

The rearrangement links TRBV18 to TRBJ2-5, with TRBD1 identical over 8 bases. The length of the CDR3 is 14 residues. J gave up 1 base and V 6 bases, and 4 bases lay outside the gene matches. Per the germline V gene, CDR1 is KGHSH and CDR2 is LQKENI. This CDR3 is CASSPGQVQETQYF. In DNA form, the CDR3 reads TGTGCCAGCTCTCCGGGACAGGTCCAAGAGACCCAGTACTTC.

The table lists this clone with a count of one. V is TRBV2 and J is TRBJ2-2; the match to TRBD1 covers 9 bases. This CDR3 has 15 amino acids. Germline loops: CDR1 SNHLY, CDR2 FYNNEI. V lost 6 bases to trimming and J lost 4 bases; unmatched junction nucleotides: 6. CDR3 sequence (DNA): TGTGCCAGCAGGACCGGGACAGGGTCCACCGGGGAGCTGTTTTTT. This translates into CASRTGTGSTGELFF.

The chain couples TRBV27 to TRBJ2-4; 10 bases align to TRBD2. Losses at the gene ends were 8 bases for V and 5 bases for J; bases not matched to a gene: 3. This CDR3 is built from 13 residues. CDR1 and CDR2 (germline): MNHEY, SMNVEV (reference sequence). The CDR3 sequence is CASGLAGENIQYF. CDR3 nucleotides: TGTGCCAGCGGGCTAGCGGGGGAAAACATTCAGTACTTC.

The rearrangement uses TRBV14 and TRBJ2-7, with 10 bases that match TRBD1. The CDR3 runs 15 residues. V lost 2 bases to trimming and J lost 4 bases; unmatched junction nucleotides: 5. In germline, CDR1 is SGHDN, CDR2 FVKESK. CDR3 nucleotides: TGTGCCAGCAGCCAACGACAGGGGGCTTTATACGAGCAGTACTTC. Translating gives CASSQRQGALYEQYF. The variable domain in full, with the rest retrieved from reference TRBV14 and TRBJ2-7, is EAGVTQFPSHSVIEKGQTVTLRCDPISGHDNLYWYRRVMGKEIKFLLHFVKESKQDESGMPNNRFLAERTGGTYSTLKVQPAELEDSGVYFCASSQRQGALYEQYFGPGTRLTVT.

The sample holds one count of this clone. The rearrangement joins TRBV19 to TRBJ2-2; TRBD2 matches at 9 bases. Germline values: CDR1 LNHDA, CDR2 SQIVND (reference sequence). V dropped 7 bases and J dropped 2; count of bases not matched to a gene: 8. This CDR3 region has 16 residues. CDR3 region: CASTGLAAQNTGELFF. CDR3 DNA: TGTGCCAGTACGGGACTAGCTGCGCAAAACACCGGGGAGCTGTTTTTT.

The gene calls are TRBV28 and TRBJ1-2; TRBD1 aligns across 7 bases. This CDR3 is 14 amino acids long. Germline V gene data show CDR1 as MDHEN and CDR2 as SYDVKM. Unmatched junction bases numbered 8, after V lost 6 bases and J lost 4 bases. CDR3 nucleotide sequence: TGTGCCAGCAGAACCGGACAGGATCTCTATGGCTACACCTTC. It yields the protein CASRTGQDLYGYTF.

V and J are TRBV28 and TRBJ1-2; D is uncertain. Germline values: CDR1 MDHEN, CDR2 SYDVKM. The germline V and J ends were trimmed by 5 bases and 4 bases, with 17 bases remaining between them. The CDR3 runs 15 residues. In DNA, the CDR3 is TGTGCCAGCAGTCCTCGGCCGGCCCCGGGCTATGGCTACACCTTC. This gives the protein CASSPRPAPGYGYTF.

There are a few counts of this clone. The chain recombines TRBV30 with TRBJ1-1, with a possible D match to TRBD1 (5 bases). From germline, CDR1 is GTSNPN and CDR2 SVGIG (reference sequence). There are 14 residues in the CDR3. The V end was cut by 7 bases, the J end by 1 base, with 16 bases between. CDR3: CASAFGQGNTEAFF. Written as DNA, the CDR3 is TGTGCCTCCGCTTTCGGGCAGGGGAACACTGAAGCTTTCTTT.

The chain employs TRBV18 and TRBJ2-2, with a possible D match to TRBD2 (5 bases). The ends were cut back, 5 bases at V and 9 bases at J, with 10 bases in the middle. The CDR3 consists of 12 residues. The germline V gene has CDR1 KGHSH and CDR2 LQKENI. The chain's CDR3 is CASSSDSRELFF. The CDR3 region has the DNA TGTGCCAGCTCATCGGACTCGAGGGAGCTGTTTTTT.

The gene calls are TRBV15 and TRBJ2-5; possible D gene TRBD2, 7 bases. CDR1 is LNHNV and CDR2 is YYDKDF in the germline V gene (reference sequence). There are 16 residues in the CDR3. V was cut by 3 bases and J by 6 bases, with 20 bases left in between. CDR3 bases: TGTGCCACCAGCAGCGGCAGCCCGGGGGGCGTGAAGACCCAGTACTTC. This codes for CATSSGSPGGVKTQYF.

The chain carries TRBV28 and TRBJ1-3; D may be TRBD1 (6 bases). Germline CDR1 reads MDHEN; CDR2 reads SYDVKM. Trimming left V 8 bases short and J 4 bases short, with 18 bases between. This CDR3 has 15 amino acids. The CDR3 bases are TGTGCCAGCCTTTGGGGAGGGGGTTCCGGAAACACCATATATTTT. Encoded protein: CASLWGGGSGNTIYF. The full variable domain, completed using reference TRBV28 and TRBJ1-3, is DVKVTQSSRYLVKRTGEKVFLECVQDMDHENMFWYRQDPGLGLRLIYFSYDVKMKEKGDIPEGYSVSREKKERFSLILESASTNQTSMYLCASLWGGGSGNTIYFGEGSWLTVV.

The CDR3 coding sequence is TGCGCCAGCAGACCACAGGGGGCTTACACTGAAGCTTTCTTT. It yields the protein CASRPQGAYTEAFF. The J gene is TRBJ1-1, the V gene TRBV4-1; 9 bases agree with TRBD1. J gave up 3 bases and V 6 bases, and 5 bases lay outside the gene matches. In germline, CDR1 is MGHRA, CDR2 YSYEKL. CDR3 length: 14 amino acids.

V gene TRBV7-7 combines with J gene TRBJ2-3; D perhaps matches TRBD1 (5 bases). The germline V gene has CDR1 SSHAT and CDR2 FNYEAQ (reference sequence). The CDR3 length is 14 residues. V was cut by 5 bases and J by 2 bases, with 11 bases left in between. CDR3 coding DNA: TGTGCCAGCAGCCCCGGACATTTCACAGATACGCAGTATTTT. Translating it yields CASSPGHFTDTQYF.

The CDR3: CASSPPSQETQYF. For the CDR3, the DNA is TGTGCCAGCTCACCACCCTCCCAAGAGACCCAGTACTTC. This chain uses TRBV18 with TRBJ2-5; D gene uncertain. CDR3 length equals 13 residues. V lost 0 bases and J lost 1, with 3 bases in between. Germline values: CDR1 KGHSH, CDR2 LQKENI.

This rearrangement joins TRBV6-1 to TRBJ2-1, with 12 nucleotides matching TRBD2. The CDR3 runs to 15 residues. Germline trimming cut 5 bases from V and 9 bases from J; bases unmatched to any gene: 8. Germline CDR1 and CDR2: MNHNS and SASEGT. CDR3: CASSQASGRGGEQFF. In DNA form, the CDR3 reads TGTGCCAGCAGTCAGGCTAGCGGGAGGGGTGGTGAGCAGTTCTTC.

This chain connects TRBV19 to TRBJ1-1, with D perhaps TRBD1 (6 bases). This CDR3 is 13 amino acids long. Trimming cost V 7 bases and J 5 bases, with 14 bases left between them. The germline gives CDR1 LNHDA, CDR2 SQIVND (reference sequence). CDR3 in amino acids: CASNHRVGTEAFF. DNA for the CDR3: TGTGCCAGTAATCACAGGGTTGGTACTGAAGCTTTCTTT.

This chain uses TRBV5-1 with TRBJ2-2; TRBD2 aligns across 14 bases. This CDR3 is built from 17 residues. The V gene's germline CDR1 is SGHRS and CDR2 YFSETQ. V lost 3 bases and J lost 4; bases outside the gene matches: 5. CDR3 amino acids: CASSSGLAGVGTGELFF. Written as DNA, the CDR3 is TGCGCCAGCAGCTCGGGACTAGCGGGAGTTGGCACCGGGGAGCTGTTTTTT.

The chain couples TRBV28 to TRBJ2-7; 11 bases line up with TRBD1. Germline-derived CDR1 and CDR2 are MDHEN and SYDVKM. The CDR3 is made up of 15 amino acids. J lost 4 bases, V lost 5 bases, and 7 bases had no gene match. CDR3 in amino acids: CASSPWDRGTYEQYF. CDR3 DNA sequence: TGTGCCAGCAGTCCATGGGACAGGGGGACGTACGAGCAGTACTTC.

V and J are TRBV5-8 and TRBJ2-1; weak D call: TRBD2 (6 bases). V lost 7 bases and J lost 6, with 23 bases in between. Germline CDR1 and CDR2: SGHTS and YDEGEE. CDR3 length: 16 residues. CDR3 region: CASRRVRSGFSNEQFF. The CDR3 region has the DNA TGTGCCAGCCGGAGGGTTCGTAGCGGTTTCTCCAATGAGCAGTTCTTC.

V and J are TRBV11-3 and TRBJ2-4, with TRBD2 matching 7 bases. This CDR3 comprises 15 residues. After removal of 5 bases from V and 3 bases from J, the junction contained 7 bases not matched to a gene. Germline CDR1 and CDR2: SGHNT and YENEEA. This CDR3 is CASSAGGGGKNIQYF. For the CDR3, the DNA is TGTGCCAGCAGCGCCGGTGGGGGGGGCAAAAACATTCAGTACTTC.

This sequence joins TRBV28 and TRBJ1-2, with unresolved D. Trimming stripped 2 bases from V and 2 bases from J, with 6 bases between. The CDR3 sequence is 13 residues long. CDR1 and CDR2 (germline): MDHEN, SYDVKM. CDR3 coding DNA: TGTGCCAGCAGTTTAACGGGAAACTATGGCTACACCTTC. It specifies CASSLTGNYGYTF.

The chain carries TRBV6-1 and TRBJ2-5; D is perhaps TRBD1 (6 bases). The V gene lost 7 bases and the J gene lost 14 bases, with 23 bases spanning the gap. The V gene's germline CDR1 is MNHNS and CDR2 SASEGT. The CDR3 consists of 13 residues. This CDR3 reads CASTINQGLVQYF. The CDR3 DNA reads TGTGCCAGCACCATAAACCAGGGGTTGGTACAATACTTC.

The chain is built from TRBV19 and TRBJ1-1; TRBD1 matches at 9 bases. After removal of 6 bases from V and 4 bases from J, the junction contained 9 bases not matched to a gene. Germline loops: CDR1 LNHDA, CDR2 SQIVND (reference sequence). The CDR3 length is 15 residues. Here the CDR3 DNA reads TGTGCCAGTAGCTTACAGGGGGCAGGGTCCACTGAAGCTTTCTTT. As protein: CASSLQGAGSTEAFF.

This sequence joins TRBV7-8 and TRBJ2-3; D not resolved. The CDR3 is made up of 12 amino acids. Looked up from germline, CDR1 is SGHVS and CDR2 is FQNEAQ. V shed 6 bases and J shed 4 bases, with 8 bases lying between them. The CDR3 DNA follows: TGTGCCAGCAGGCACTTTTCAGATACGCAGTATTTT. It specifies CASRHFSDTQYF.

The rearrangement joins TRBV23-1 to TRBJ1-5; 10 bases agree with TRBD1. TRBV23-1 qualifies as an ORF whose function is uncertain. This CDR3 comprises 18 residues. V lost 3 bases and J lost 2; bases outside the gene matches: 10. The CDR3 nucleotides read TGCGCCAGCAGTCAGCCTGATGACAGGGGGCAAGGCAATCAGCCCCAGCATTTT. Amino acids: CASSQPDDRGQGNQPQHF.

This sequence joins TRBV7-2 and TRBJ2-5; 15 bases match TRBD2. The CDR3 runs 18 residues. The germline gives CDR1 SGHTA, CDR2 FQGNSA. With V trimmed by 5 bases and J by 1 base, 8 bases remained unmatched. This CDR3 is CASSRRTSGRAGQETQYF. CDR3 nucleotides: TGTGCCAGCAGCCGACGGACTAGCGGGAGGGCCGGCCAAGAGACCCAGTACTTC. Drawing the rest from reference TRBV7-2 and TRBJ2-5, the complete variable domain is GAGVSQSPSNKVTEKGKDVELRCDPISGHTALYWYRQSLGQGLEFLIYFQGNSAPDKSGLPSDRFSAERTGGSVSTLTIQRTQQEDSAVYLCASSRRTSGRAGQETQYFGPGTRLLVL.

The CDR3 coding sequence is TGTGCCAGCAGTGAGAGCGGGAGGACCTACAATGAGCAGTTCTTC. Its translation is CASSESGRTYNEQFF. The chain links TRBV6-1 to TRBJ2-1; 9 bases match TRBD2. V was clipped by 3 bases and J by 2 bases; unmatched bases: 2. CDR1 is MNHNS and CDR2 is SASEGT in the germline V gene. The CDR3 length is 15 residues.